The clone carrying this T cell receptor beta chain was counted between two and nine times. Preparation of the TCRbeta library used unique molecular identifiers. TCRdb analysed the PCR reads with MiXCR anew, one entry per CDR3 protein. The sample consists of roughly 350,000 distinct CDR3 sequences, 10% of them appearing once. These data belong to a study of T-cell reconstitution after alpha-beta-depleted transplantation in children. The CDR3 extends over 16 amino acids. Germline assignment: CDR1 MNHEY and CDR2 SMNVEV (reference sequence). The V end was cut by 2 bases, the J end by 0 bases, with 11 bases between.

This chain uses TRBV27 with TRBJ2-1, with D unresolved. Specimen: PBMCs from the stem cell graft donor, collected from the stem cell graft. This receptor was taken from a human donor who donated a stem cell graft to a child with acute lymphoblastic leukemia. DNA of the CDR3: TGTGCCAGCAGTTTAGTGGCCCTCAGCTCCTACAATGAGCAGTTCTTC. Its protein is CASSLVALSSYNEQFF.